These 14 T cell receptor beta chains came from one sample sequenced in a study of CD8+ T cells in alopecia areata (dated by TCRdb to 2016 to 2019). Library construction relied on the immunoSEQ multiplex PCR assay. RNA was extracted from all samples and reverse transcribed into cDNA, which served as template for TCR sequencing. What TCRdb holds here is the immuneACCESS table cut down to in-frame rearrangements. Part of the clones is not present; checked against another copy, under half of the missing clones reflect an unresolved V gene, and the others are unexplained. The sample includes under 350,000 clones, with more than 45% observed a single time. Clones ranked in the top ten supply less than 2% of the sample. The sample's time point label, in plain terms: less than 30 weeks on oral tofacitinib. Per the publication, the treatment or condition label means: oral pan-JAK inhibitor, 5-10 mg twice daily.

The material sequenced was CD4+ T cells sorted from blood, taken at week 24, from a patient treated with tofacitinib. The receptors were gathered from a human donor with alopecia areata.

The rearrangement uses TRBV5-6 and TRBJ1-6; D is possibly TRBD1 (5 bases). Germline CDR1 reads SGHDT; CDR2 reads YYEEEE. The CDR3 loop spans 15 amino acids. V lost 4 bases and J lost 8, with 16 bases in between. For the CDR3, the DNA is TGTGCCAGCAGCCCAGTAAACCCGGGGGATTCACCCCTCCACTTT. Translated, it gives CASSPVNPGDSPLHF.

The J gene is TRBJ2-3, the V gene TRBV18, with D possibly called TRBD1 or TRBD2 (5 bases each). V was pared by 5 bases and J by 5 bases, with 17 bases between. This CDR3 spans 15 amino acids. Germline loops: CDR1 KGHSH, CDR2 LQKENI. This CDR3 is CASSSDGAAGDTQYF. CDR3 nucleotide sequence: TGTGCCAGCTCATCGGACGGGGCAGCTGGAGATACGCAGTATTTT.

In this sample, this clone turned up a few times. The J gene is TRBJ1-1, the V gene TRBV5-1, with a weak D call TRBD1 (6 bases). CDR3 size: 15 residues. CDR1 is SGHRS and CDR2 is YFSETQ in the germline V gene. Trimming removed 3 bases from V and 1 base from J, with 13 bases in between. CDR3 coding DNA: TGCGCCAGCAGCTCGTATGGGGGACAGAACACTGAAGCTTTCTTT. This sequence encodes CASSSYGGQNTEAFF.

The chain couples TRBV30 to TRBJ2-7; D perhaps matches TRBD1 (6 bases). V gave up 4 bases and J gave up 4 bases, with 8 bases separating them. Germline assignment: CDR1 GTSNPN and CDR2 SVGIG (reference sequence). The CDR3 length is 11 residues. The CDR3 loop reads CAWKGQYEQYF. The CDR3 DNA reads as TGTGCCTGGAAGGGACAATACGAGCAGTACTTC.

The chain couples TRBV9 to TRBJ2-2; D remains ambiguous. Germline V gene data show CDR1 as SGDLS and CDR2 as YYNGEE. The germline V and J ends were trimmed by 3 bases and 4 bases, with 7 bases remaining between them. The CDR3 contains 13 residues. The DNA of the CDR3 is TGTGCCAGCAGCGCCGACGGCACCGGGGAGCTGTTTTTT. Amino acids: CASSADGTGELFF.

A few counts support this clone. A junction end diverges from the germline sequence, so it may reflect a read error. The chain couples TRBV30 to TRBJ1-2; a possible D gene is TRBD1 (5 bases). The CDR3 is 14 amino acids. Looked up from germline, CDR1 is GTSNPN and CDR2 is SVGIG (reference sequence). The CDR3 sequence: CAWSVLQGRGTANF. CDR3 DNA sequence: TGTGCCTGGAGTGTATTACAAGGGAGGGGTACAGCCAACTTC.

This chain connects TRBV2 to TRBJ2-1; TRBD2 aligns across 9 bases. The length of the CDR3 is 16 residues. The V segment lost 1 base and the J segment 4 bases; nucleotides outside the gene matches: 5. CDR1 is SNHLY, CDR2 FYNNEI, per germline. DNA for the CDR3: TGTGCCAGCAGTGAAGTGCGACTAGCGGTTTACAATGAGCAGTTCTTC. Translated, it gives CASSEVRLAVYNEQFF. Using reference TRBV2 and TRBJ2-1 for the parts outside the CDR3, the full variable domain is EPEVTQTPSHQVTQMGQEVILRCVPISNHLYFYWYRQILGQKVEFLVSFYNNEISEKSEIFDDQFSVERPDGSNFTLKIRSTKLEDSAMYFCASSEVRLAVYNEQFFGPGTRLTVL.

This clone was picked up a small number of times. This chain links TRBV5-1 with TRBJ2-2, with TRBD2 as a possible D gene (6 bases). The CDR3 runs to 15 residues. V was trimmed by 4 bases and J by 5 bases, leaving 15 bases between them. Germline V gives CDR1 SGHRS, CDR2 YFSETQ. The DNA for the CDR3 is TGCGCCAGCAGCCAGACGGTCGGAGGGACCGGGGAGCTGTTTTTT. Translating gives CASSQTVGGTGELFF.

A few counts support this clone. The V gene is TRBV7-2, the J gene TRBJ2-5; D is uncertain. V was cut by 1 base and J by 4 bases, with 10 bases left in between. This CDR3 region has 14 residues. The germline gives CDR1 SGHTA, CDR2 FQGNSA. The CDR3 loop reads CASSLGPSRETQYF. The CDR3, as DNA: TGTGCCAGCAGCTTAGGCCCCTCCCGAGAGACCCAGTACTTC.

This clone was recorded once. V gene TRBV29-1 combines with J gene TRBJ1-1; D uncertain. Germline V gene data show CDR1 as SQVTM and CDR2 as ANQGSEA. V lost 4 bases to trimming and J lost 1 base, with 13 bases between them. The CDR3 is 14 residues long. The DNA of the CDR3 is TGCAGCGTTGCTGGGATAGTTGGGAACACTGAAGCTTTCTTT. Its protein is CSVAGIVGNTEAFF. Drawing the rest from reference TRBV29-1 and TRBJ1-1, the complete variable domain is SAVISQKPSRDICQRGTSLTIQCQVDSQVTMMFWYRQQPGQSLTLIATANQGSEATYESGFVIDKFPISRPNLTFSTLTVSNMSPEDSSIYLCSVAGIVGNTEAFFGQGTRLTVV.

This clone was seen more than once but under ten times. The chain is built from TRBV7-9 and TRBJ2-7; D perhaps matches TRBD1 (7 bases). The germline V gene has CDR1 SEHNR and CDR2 FQNEAQ (reference sequence). Trimming removed 5 bases from V and 6 bases from J, with 14 bases in between. The CDR3 spans 13 residues. The CDR3 nucleotides read TGTGCCAGCAGCCGACAGGGAGGCGGCGAGCAGTACTTC. Translation gives CASSRQGGGEQYF. The full variable domain, with the rest looked up from reference TRBV7-9 and TRBJ2-7, is DTGVSQNPRHKITKRGQNVTFRCDPISEHNRLYWYRQTLGQGPEFLTYFQNEAQLEKSRLLSDRFSAERPKGSFSTLEIQRTEQGDSAMYLCASSRQGGGEQYFGPGTRLTVT.

This rearrangement joins TRBV15 to TRBJ2-5; TRBD1 is a possible D gene (7 bases). With 0 bases removed from V and 6 bases from J, the gap between germline ends came to 17 bases. CDR3 length equals 16 residues. The germline gives CDR1 LNHNV, CDR2 YYDKDF (reference sequence). CDR3 region: CATSREQTGRMKTQYF. The CDR3 nucleotides read TGTGCCACCAGCAGAGAGCAGACAGGGAGGATGAAGACCCAGTACTTC.

The chain combines TRBV29-1 with TRBJ2-2; D is undetermined. This CDR3 comprises 14 residues. V was cut by 7 bases and J by 0 bases, with 12 bases left in between. CDR1 is SQVTM and CDR2 is ANQGSEA in the germline V gene. The CDR3, as DNA: TGCAGCGCTTTACGGCAGACGAACACCGGGGAGCTGTTTTTT. It encodes CSALRQTNTGELFF.

This clone appeared many times. The chain is built from TRBV28 and TRBJ1-6; a weak D match, TRBD1 (6 bases). Germline CDR1 MDHEN, CDR2 SYDVKM. V lost 5 bases, J lost 8 bases, and 13 bases lay in between. The CDR3 runs 14 residues. In DNA form, the CDR3 reads TGTGCCAGCAGTACCCCGGACAGCTATTCACCCCTCCACTTT. Amino acid sequence: CASSTPDSYSPLHF.